Below, 20 T cell receptor beta chains from the same sample are listed, as sequenced in a study of blood T cell repertoires in COVID-19 (TCRdb year 2020). The library was produced with the immunoSEQ multiplex PCR assay. TCRdb limited this immuneACCESS table to in-frame rearrangements with V and J called. A share of clones is missing; checked studies link under half to unresolved V genes, and the rest is unexplained. Here the sample has around 250,000 clones; 75% to 90% occur a single time. The ten largest clones add up to less than 2.5% of the sample. The sequencing input was PBMCs or T cells enriched from blood (not recorded which). These receptors were taken from a woman aged 45-65 years who had recovered from COVID-19.

The chain links TRBV13 to TRBJ2-7, with a weak D call TRBD2 (6 bases). V shed 6 bases and J shed 3 bases, with 12 bases lying between them. The germline V gene has CDR1 PRHDT and CDR2 FYEKMQ (reference sequence). This CDR3 spans 13 amino acids. CDR3: CASSPGSVYEQYF. The CDR3 bases are TGTGCCAGCAGTCCCGGGAGTGTCTACGAGCAGTACTTC.

The chain is built from TRBV7-9 and TRBJ2-5; 9 bases are shared with TRBD1. Trimming removed 5 bases from V and 5 bases from J; junction bases left unmatched: 6. CDR1 SEHNR and CDR2 FQNEAQ come from the germline V gene (reference sequence). This CDR3 is built from 14 residues. In DNA, the CDR3 is TGTGCCAGCAGCCCGGGACAGGGATTCGAGACCCAGTACTTC. This translates into CASSPGQGFETQYF.

This sequence joins TRBV25-1 and TRBJ2-5, with 9 bases matching TRBD1. The germline V gene has CDR1 MGHDK and CDR2 SYGVNS. V gave up 5 bases and J gave up 5 bases; unmatched junction bases: 6. This CDR3 comprises 14 residues. CDR3 protein: CASSPGQGWETQYF. In DNA, the CDR3 is TGTGCCAGCAGTCCGGGACAGGGATGGGAGACCCAGTACTTC.

This clone is a singleton in its sample. V usage is TRBV11-2 and J usage is TRBJ2-7; 9 bases align to TRBD1. There are 15 residues in the CDR3. J was trimmed by 6 bases and V by 3 bases; bases with no gene match: 9. Per the germline V gene, CDR1 is SGHAT and CDR2 is FQNNGV. CDR3 nucleotide sequence: TGTGCCAGCAGCTTGGATCCACAGGGGGCGGTCGAGCAGTACTTC. Amino acid sequence: CASSLDPQGAVEQYF.

The rearrangement links TRBV6-1 to TRBJ2-5, with 10 bases lining up with TRBD2. Per germline, CDR1 MNHNS and CDR2 SASEGT. The trim removed 2 bases at V and 5 bases at J, leaving 14 bases unmatched. This CDR3 spans 18 amino acids. The CDR3 region is CASSELKASGRGVETQYF. The CDR3 nucleotides read TGTGCCAGCAGTGAACTGAAAGCTAGCGGGAGAGGAGTGGAGACCCAGTACTTC.

CDR3 loop: CASSWDRGSKGYTF. The CDR3 region has the DNA TGTGCCAGCAGCTGGGACAGGGGGTCTAAAGGCTACACCTTC. The V call is TRBV13, the J call TRBJ1-2, with TRBD1 matching over 11 bases. This CDR3 contains 14 residues. Germline CDR1 reads PRHDT; CDR2 reads FYEKMQ (reference sequence). The trim removed 4 bases at V and 8 bases at J, leaving 6 bases unmatched.

This sequence joins TRBV7-9 and TRBJ2-1, with TRBD2 matching 10 bases. Germline V lookup: CDR1 SEHNR, CDR2 FQNEAQ (reference sequence). The CDR3 has 18 residues. The V segment lost 2 bases and the J segment 9 bases; nucleotides outside the gene matches: 16. CDR3 in DNA: TGTGCCAGCAGCTTATACCCCATGCCTAGCGGGAGTTTTGGTGAGCAGTTCTTC. It translates to CASSLYPMPSGSFGEQFF.

V gene TRBV12-3 or TRBV12-4 combines with J gene TRBJ2-1, with D maybe TRBD1 (5 bases). The CDR3 sequence is 11 residues long. Trimming cost V 5 bases and J 12 bases, with 11 bases left between them. The chain's CDR3 is CASSQGSGQFF. The CDR3 DNA follows: TGTGCCAGCAGTCAGGGTTCGGGGCAGTTCTTC.

V gene TRBV11-3 combines with J gene TRBJ2-3; 7 positions agree with TRBD1. This CDR3 contains 13 residues. J lost 4 bases, V lost 5 bases, and 3 bases had no gene match. The germline CDR1 and CDR2 sequences are SGHNT and YENEEA. CDR3 region: CASSPQGADTQYF. As DNA, the CDR3 is TGTGCCAGCAGCCCGCAGGGGGCAGATACGCAGTATTTT.

The chain uses TRBV2 and TRBJ2-3; no clear D gene. Trimming removed 2 bases at V and 8 bases at J, with 11 bases between. This CDR3 has 13 amino acids. Germline assignment: CDR1 SNHLY and CDR2 FYNNEI. Written as DNA, the CDR3 is TGTGCCAGCAGTGAATCCGCCCCGGGTACGCAGTATTTT. Its translation is CASSESAPGTQYF. The full variable domain, completed using reference TRBV2 and TRBJ2-3, is EPEVTQTPSHQVTQMGQEVILRCVPISNHLYFYWYRQILGQKVEFLVSFYNNEISEKSEIFDDQFSVERPDGSNFTLKIRSTKLEDSAMYFCASSESAPGTQYFGPGTRLTVL.

The chain uses TRBV10-3 and TRBJ2-2; perhaps TRBD2 as D (5 bases). The CDR3 totals 14 residues. The germline gives CDR1 ENHRY, CDR2 SYGVKD. V lost 3 bases, J lost 4 bases, and 9 bases lay in between. CDR3: CAISDIAITGELFF. In DNA, the CDR3 is TGTGCCATCAGTGACATAGCGATCACCGGGGAGCTGTTTTTT.

The rearrangement joins TRBV7-6 to TRBJ2-2; D is uncertain. There are 13 residues in the CDR3. Germline-derived CDR1 and CDR2 are SGHVS and FNYEAQ. The V end was cut by 1 base, the J end by 7 bases, with 7 bases between. The CDR3, as DNA: TGTGCCAGCAGCTTAGACGGTTTCGGGGAGCTGTTTTTT. It yields the protein CASSLDGFGELFF.

The CDR3 sequence is CASSDDAGTYNEQFF. Here the CDR3 DNA reads TGTGCCAGCAGTGATGACGCAGGCACCTACAATGAGCAGTTCTTC. The chain is built from TRBV2 and TRBJ2-1, with D hard to call. Trimming left V 3 bases short and J 2 bases short, with 11 bases between. CDR1 and CDR2 (germline): SNHLY, FYNNEI. CDR3 size: 15 residues.

The sample holds one count of this clone. The V gene is TRBV28, the J gene TRBJ1-2, with D tentatively TRBD1 (5 bases). The CDR3 loop spans 15 amino acids. Germline loops: CDR1 MDHEN, CDR2 SYDVKM. V was trimmed by 5 bases and J by 7 bases, leaving 20 bases between them. The CDR3 region has the DNA TGTGCCAGCAGTCCTCGGACATGGGTGGTGTCTGGCTACACCTTC. Amino acids: CASSPRTWVVSGYTF.

The gene calls are TRBV19 and TRBJ1-1, with 8 bases that match TRBD1. V shed 7 bases and J 0 bases; nucleotides not matched to a gene: 10. This CDR3 has 16 amino acids. Germline V gene data show CDR1 as LNHDA and CDR2 as SQIVND (reference sequence). The CDR3 protein is CASTDRARFLNTEAFF. The CDR3 DNA is TGTGCCAGTACGGACAGGGCCCGATTTTTGAACACTGAAGCTTTCTTT.

V usage is TRBV5-1 and J usage is TRBJ2-7; 7 bases align to TRBD2. Germline CDR1 is SGHRS and CDR2 is YFSETQ. V was clipped by 2 bases and J by 6 bases; unmatched bases: 8. This CDR3 comprises 14 residues. For the CDR3, the DNA is TGCGCCAGCAGCTTCACTAGCGAAGTCGGCGAGCAGTACTTC. Amino acid sequence: CASSFTSEVGEQYF.

The chain uses TRBV2 and TRBJ2-3; 10 positions match TRBD2. The J segment lost 3 bases and the V segment lost 4 bases, leaving 7 bases of the junction unmatched. CDR1 is SNHLY and CDR2 is FYNNEI in the germline V gene. The CDR3 is 16 residues long. The CDR3 DNA is TGTGCCAGCAGTGGGCCAGCGGGAGGGGGGACAGATACGCAGTATTTT. This sequence encodes CASSGPAGGGTDTQYF.

The chain is built from TRBV29-1 and TRBJ2-7; a possible D gene is TRBD2 (5 bases). Per germline, CDR1 SQVTM and CDR2 ANQGSEA. Trimming shortened V by 4 bases and J by 2 bases, and 15 bases separated the two germline ends. The CDR3 covers 14 residues. As DNA, the CDR3 is TGCAGCGTTGGTTGGGAGTGGGGAACCTACGAGCAGTACTTC. Its protein is CSVGWEWGTYEQYF.

J is TRBJ2-2 and V is TRBV2, with D hard to call. The V and J ends lost 3 bases and 3 bases respectively, with 8 bases between them. Per the germline V gene, CDR1 is SNHLY and CDR2 is FYNNEI. The CDR3 is made up of 14 amino acids. This chain's CDR3 is CASSDSFDTGELFF. The CDR3 DNA reads as TGTGCCAGCAGTGATAGTTTTGACACCGGGGAGCTGTTTTTT. The full variable domain, rest sourced from reference TRBV2 and TRBJ2-2, is EPEVTQTPSHQVTQMGQEVILRCVPISNHLYFYWYRQILGQKVEFLVSFYNNEISEKSEIFDDQFSVERPDGSNFTLKIRSTKLEDSAMYFCASSDSFDTGELFFGEGSRLTVL.

The J gene is TRBJ2-3, the V gene TRBV5-4; TRBD2 agrees at 8 bases. The CDR3 covers 15 residues. Trimming took 1 base from V and 4 from J; bases not matched to a gene: 5. Germline loops: CDR1 SGHNT, CDR2 YYREEE (reference sequence). CDR3 residues: CASSLLGTSADTQYF. The CDR3 nucleotides are TGTGCCAGCAGCTTGCTCGGGACTAGTGCAGATACGCAGTATTTT. Filled out from reference TRBV5-4 and TRBJ2-3, the complete variable domain reads ETGVTQSPTHLIKTRGQQVTLRCSSQSGHNTVSWYQQALGQGPQFIFQYYREEENGRGNFPPRFSGLQFPNYSSELNVNALELDDSALYLCASSLLGTSADTQYFGPGTRLTVL.